The source of this T cell receptor (beta chain) is a study of T cells after yellow fever vaccination. General study findings and limits: There were almost no vaccine-responding clonotypes detectable in the sorted memory subsets on day 0. The bulk population could contribute abundant contaminating clonotypes to FACS-sorted repertoires.

The 5'RACE template-switching step produced TCR cDNA and added a universal primer site and UMIs. Each CDR3 protein gets one entry after TCRdb re-called the 5' RACE reads with MiXCR. The sample records roughly 30,000 distinct CDR3 sequences, about 10% being singletons. This clonotype was seen ten or more times. This CDR3 has 14 residues. The germline V gene has CDR1 SGHTA and CDR2 FQGNSA. The junction had 5 bases not matched to a gene; V was cut back by 3 bases and J by 5 bases. The clonotype comes from a man aged 18 to 29 who received the YFV17D yellow fever vaccine. This sample comprised PBMCs, either bulk or a sorted T-cell subset (CD4+, CD8+, memory, or dextramer-sorted; not recorded which), obtained more than 13 days after the first yellow fever vaccination. This rearrangement joins TRBV7-2 to TRBJ2-5; 8 bases map to TRBD2. This CDR3 reads CASSFGGGAETQYF. CDR3 bases: TGTGCCAGCAGCTTCGGGGGGGGGGCGGAGACCCAGTACTTC. Full variable domain (missing parts from reference TRBV7-2 and TRBJ2-5): GAGVSQSPSNKVTEKGKDVELRCDPISGHTALYWYRQSLGQGLEFLIYFQGNSAPDKSGLPSDRFSAERTGGSVSTLTIQRTQQEDSAVYLCASSFGGGAETQYFGPGTRLLVL.